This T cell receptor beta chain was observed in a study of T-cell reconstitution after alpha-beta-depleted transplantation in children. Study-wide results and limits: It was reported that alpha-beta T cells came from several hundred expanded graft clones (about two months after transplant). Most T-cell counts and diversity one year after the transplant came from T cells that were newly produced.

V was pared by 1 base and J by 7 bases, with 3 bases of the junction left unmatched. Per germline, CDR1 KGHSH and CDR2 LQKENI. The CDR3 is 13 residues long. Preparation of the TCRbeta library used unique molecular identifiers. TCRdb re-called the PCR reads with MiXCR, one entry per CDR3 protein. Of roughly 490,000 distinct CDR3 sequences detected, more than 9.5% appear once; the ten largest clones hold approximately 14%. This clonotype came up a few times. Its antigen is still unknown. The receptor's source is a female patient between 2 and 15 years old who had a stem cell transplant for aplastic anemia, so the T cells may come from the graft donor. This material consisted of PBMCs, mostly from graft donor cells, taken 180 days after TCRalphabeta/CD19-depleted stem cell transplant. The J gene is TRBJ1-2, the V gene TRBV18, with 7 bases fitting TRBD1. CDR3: CASSPQGAPGYTF. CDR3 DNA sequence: TGTGCCAGCTCACCACAGGGGGCGCCTGGCTACACCTTC. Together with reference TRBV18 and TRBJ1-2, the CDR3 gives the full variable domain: NAGVMQNPRHLVRRRGQEARLRCSPMKGHSHVYWYRQLPEEGLKFMVYLQKENIIDESGMPKERFSAEFPKEGPSILRIQQVVRGDSAAYFCASSPQGAPGYTFGSGTRLTVV.